The 9 T cell receptor beta chains in this list originate from one sample, sequenced in a study of shared clonotypes between healthy human individuals. Assay: immunoSEQ multiplex PCR; the TCRdb copy retains only in-frame clones and omits some. The sample consists of about 980,000 clones, less than 85% of them appearing once. Sequenced material: memory CD4+ T cells sorted from blood. As for subset: CD45RA-negative fraction. These receptors all come from a man aged 18 to 35 in good health.

As DNA, the CDR3 is TGTGCCAGCAACAACATGCTTGGAAACACCATATATTTT. Amino acids: CASNNMLGNTIYF. V and J are TRBV6-5 and TRBJ1-3; D is unclear. Germline V gene sequence: CDR1 MNHEY, CDR2 SVGAGI. The CDR3 is 13 residues long. Trimming removed 7 bases from V and 3 bases from J, with 10 bases in between.

This clone showed up just once. This chain's CDR3 is CASSRGSQYNEQFF. The CDR3, as DNA: TGCGCCAGCAGCCGCGGGAGCCAATACAATGAGCAGTTCTTC. This chain uses TRBV10-2 with TRBJ2-1; 7 bases agree with TRBD2. The J segment lost 4 bases and the V segment lost 6 bases, leaving 6 bases of the junction unmatched. This CDR3 has 14 amino acids. CDR1 is WSHSY and CDR2 is SAAADI in the germline V gene.

This clone was seen a few times. The gene calls are TRBV7-9 and TRBJ2-2, with 8 bases fitting TRBD2. Germline values: CDR1 SEHNR, CDR2 FQNEAQ (reference sequence). The CDR3 covers 15 residues. V shed 5 bases and J 3 bases; nucleotides not matched to a gene: 5. The CDR3 bases are TGTGCCAGCAGCACCGGGAGGGTGGACACCGGGGAGCTGTTTTTT. Residues: CASSTGRVDTGELFF.

A single count supports this clone. This chain uses TRBV30 with TRBJ2-2; 7 positions agree with TRBD1. The CDR3 runs 13 residues. Trimming cost V 7 bases and J 7 bases; bases outside gene matches: 9. Germline CDR1 is GTSNPN and CDR2 is SVGIG (reference sequence). Here the CDR3 DNA reads TGTGCCTTCACCGGACAGGCCGTCGGGGAGCTGTTTTTT. This sequence encodes CAFTGQAVGELFF.

This clone was counted once. A much larger clone is a single base away; this may be a read error. The V call is TRBV2, the J call TRBJ2-3; 10 bases are a match to TRBD2. Trimming cost V 4 bases and J 1 base; bases outside gene matches: 2. This CDR3 is built from 15 residues. Germline CDR1 SNHLY, CDR2 FYNNEI. The CDR3 loop is CASSVAGGRTDTQYF. In nucleotides, the CDR3 is TGTGCCAGCAGTGTAGCGGGGGGACGCACAGATACGCAGTATTTT.

V gene TRBV5-8 combines with J gene TRBJ2-1, with 7 bases fitting TRBD2. Germline values: CDR1 SGHTS, CDR2 YDEGEE. V shed 9 bases, J shed 1 base, and the junction held 7 bases outside the gene matches. This CDR3 has 14 residues. For the CDR3, the DNA is TGTGCCATGAATCGGGGGGATTCCTACAATGAGCAGTTCTTC. It is translated as CAMNRGDSYNEQFF.

The sample holds one count of this clone. The chain recombines TRBV5-1 with TRBJ2-2, with D possibly called TRBD1 or TRBD2 (5 bases each). V was cut by 7 bases and J by 6 bases, with 16 bases left in between. Germline CDR1 reads SGHRS; CDR2 reads YFSETQ. The CDR3 runs 14 residues. The CDR3: CASGILVGAGELFF. For the CDR3, the DNA is TGCGCCAGCGGCATCTTGGTGGGGGCCGGGGAGCTGTTTTTT. The variable domain in full, with the rest retrieved from reference TRBV5-1 and TRBJ2-2, is KAGVTQTPRYLIKTRGQQVTLSCSPISGHRSVSWYQQTPGQGLQFLFEYFSETQRNKGNFPGRFSGRQFSNSRSEMNVSTLELGDSALYLCASGILVGAGELFFGEGSRLTVL.

This sequence joins TRBV14 and TRBJ2-5; TRBD2 matches 8 bases. The CDR3 length is 19 residues. CDR1 SGHDN and CDR2 FVKESK come from the germline V gene. After removal of 0 bases from V and 5 bases from J, the junction contained 17 bases not matched to a gene. This CDR3 is CASSQEGSVAGWRVETQYF. The DNA for the CDR3 is TGTGCCAGCAGCCAAGAAGGGTCGGTAGCGGGGTGGCGAGTGGAGACCCAGTACTTC.

The chain uses TRBV11-2 and TRBJ2-7; 10 bases align to TRBD1. V was clipped by 1 base and J by 3 bases; unmatched bases: 3. The CDR3 spans 15 residues. Germline loops: CDR1 SGHAT, CDR2 FQNNGV. The CDR3 DNA is TGTGCCAGCAGCTTAGGACAGGGGGCACGCTACGAGCAGTACTTC. It is translated as CASSLGQGARYEQYF.